A selection of T cell receptor beta chains follows, all from one sample in a study of neurological immune-mediated disorders. TCRdb re-called the 5' RACE reads through MiXCR, storing one row per CDR3 protein. The sample shows more than 75,000 distinct CDR3 sequences, roughly 4.5% of them seen only once. Material for sequencing was PBMCs. Every receptor here comes from a woman aged 55-69 years with multiple sclerosis. CDR3s include the opening cysteine and the closing phenylalanine or tryptophan. D genes are given only for firm matches.

TRBD1,TRBV6-1,CASKATGTGISYEQYF
TRBD2,TRBV2,CASSWFSGYLEQYF
TRBD2,TRBV9,CASSVGQRGLETQYF
-,TRBV6-1,CASTAFNRGDYEQYF
TRBD1,TRBV20-1,CSAADRGRFVHTTGAFF
TRBD2,TRBV6-6,CASRTTSGGRNEQFF
-,TRBV3-1,CASSQIKREETQYF
TRBD1,TRBV4-1,CASSQVGQVRWEQYF
-,TRBV20-1,CSARYRNTEAFF
-,TRBV27,CASSLGVGATSPLHF